This record concerns one T cell receptor beta chain sequence. Its target is not known. These data originate in a study of blood T cell dynamics during melanoma immunotherapy. General observations from the study: Clones driving repertoire changes may be melanoma-specific or general immune activation.

Time point of the sample: pre-treatment baseline. Patients had no prior systemic cancer treatment, immunosuppressants or other active cancers. Germline V gene data show CDR1 as SGDLS and CDR2 as YYNGEE. The germline V and J ends were trimmed by 0 bases and 3 bases, with 10 bases remaining between them. The CDR3 is 15 amino acids. A fixed DNA input of 300 to 350 ng was used per bulk PBMC sample. Here immunoSEQ multiplex PCR was the method, and the copy in TCRdb shows in-frame clones only, minus some. The table records 20,000 to 30,000 clones, around nine tenths of them present only once. This TCR was sampled from a human donor with melanoma. The chain is built from TRBV9 and TRBJ2-1, with D possibly being TRBD2 (6 bases). Source: blood, taken from a patient treated with checkpoint blockade. Here the CDR3 DNA reads TGTGCCAGCAGCGTAGCGGGGGATTACTACAATGAGCAGTTCTTC. Its translation: CASSVAGDYYNEQFF.